This TCR beta chain originates from a study of T cell responses to AZD1222 COVID-19 vaccine. TCRdb's table, derived via immunoSEQ multiplex PCR, lists solely in-frame clones and lacks some. The sample gives more than 110,000 clones, approximately 90% of which show up once; around 2.7% is in the top ten. Points on this clone: Its target is not known.

Study results and caveats: Without day 14 samples, only post-peak T cell repertoires were studied. The study identified only five to seven AZD1222 recipients as seropositive at baseline.

V was clipped by 5 bases and J by 5 bases, with 12 bases between them. Germline loops: CDR1 MGHDK, CDR2 SYGVNS. The length of the CDR3 is 13 residues. The V and J genes are TRBV25-1 and TRBJ2-5; D is possibly TRBD2 (5 bases). The sequence was collected from an adult in good health. This sample comprised peripheral blood, obtained on day 0 of AZD1222 vaccination. Written as DNA, the CDR3 is TGTGCCAGCAGTTATCCAGCGGTGGAGACCCAGTACTTC. It encodes CASSYPAVETQYF.